Listed here are 31 T cell receptor beta chains from one sample, sequenced in a study of blood T cell repertoires in COVID-19. Data came from immunoSEQ multiplex PCR; TCRdb stores just in-frame clones and leaves some out. The sample records approximately 220,000 clones, approximately 90% being singletons. Sequencing was performed on peripheral blood. Receptors originate from a man between 60 and 70 years old who had recovered from COVID-19.

This clone was observed a few times. This rearrangement joins TRBV6-5 to TRBJ1-1, with 7 bases matching TRBD1. V dropped 6 bases and J dropped 1; count of bases not matched to a gene: 5. Looked up from germline, CDR1 is MNHEY and CDR2 is SVGAGI. The CDR3 consists of 14 residues. The CDR3, as DNA: TGTGCCAGCAGACTACAGGGGCGGAACACTGAAGCTTTCTTT. Its translation is CASRLQGRNTEAFF.

This chain uses TRBV28 with TRBJ2-1; unclear D gene. CDR3 length equals 12 residues. Germline V lookup: CDR1 MDHEN, CDR2 SYDVKM. V was cut by 9 bases and J by 2 bases, with 8 bases left in between. CDR3 bases: TGTGCCAGTCATGGAGCCTACAATGAGCAGTTCTTC. Amino acids: CASHGAYNEQFF.

In the case of this clone: At the DNA level, this CDR3 is encoded by other sequences in the same sample as well. V and J are TRBV7-3 and TRBJ1-1; a possible D gene is TRBD1 (5 bases). The V gene lost 4 bases and the J gene lost 1 base, with 7 bases spanning the gap. The germline CDR1 and CDR2 sequences are SGHTA and FQGTGA. This CDR3 is 13 amino acids long. CDR3 amino acids: CASSSGGNTEAFF. The CDR3 coding sequence is TGTGCCAGCAGCTCCGGGGGGAACACTGAAGCTTTCTTT.

The gene calls are TRBV24-1 and TRBJ2-1, with TRBD1 identical over 7 bases. The CDR3 contains 16 residues. After removal of 4 bases from V and 4 bases from J, the junction contained 9 bases not matched to a gene. Per germline, CDR1 KGHDR and CDR2 SFDVKD. This CDR3 is CATSEPLRDSYNEQFF. Here the CDR3 DNA reads TGTGCCACCAGTGAGCCTCTCCGGGACAGTTACAATGAGCAGTTCTTC.

CDR3 amino acids: CASGEAGTGTNSPLHF. The DNA of the CDR3 is TGTGCCAGCGGAGAGGCCGGGACAGGGACTAATTCACCCCTCCACTTT. The chain links TRBV2 to TRBJ1-6, with 9 bases identical to TRBD1. This CDR3 has 16 residues. From germline, CDR1 is SNHLY and CDR2 FYNNEI. Trimming took 8 bases from V and 6 from J; bases not matched to a gene: 11.

The gene calls are TRBV7-2 and TRBJ2-3, with 7 bases that match TRBD1. The germline V gene has CDR1 SGHTA and CDR2 FQGNSA. Trimming removed 4 bases from V and 2 bases from J; junction bases left unmatched: 6. The CDR3 totals 15 residues. The CDR3 reads CASSSGQVNTDTQYF. The CDR3, as DNA: TGTGCCAGCAGCTCCGGACAGGTTAACACAGATACGCAGTATTTT.

The count of this clone is one. The CDR3 DNA is TGTGCCTGGAGTGTTGGCGGGAGGGTAGGACAGTTCTTC. This translates into CAWSVGGRVGQFF. The V gene is TRBV30, the J gene TRBJ2-1; TRBD2 matches 9 bases. From germline, CDR1 is GTSNPN and CDR2 SVGIG (reference sequence). The CDR3 is 13 amino acids. The junction had 7 bases not matched to a gene; V was cut back by 0 bases and J by 13 bases.

V usage is TRBV3-1 (or the pseudogene TRBV3-2) and J usage is TRBJ2-5, with 15 bases fitting TRBD2. Trimming took 3 bases from V and 2 from J; bases not matched to a gene: 10. This CDR3 comprises 19 residues. The germline V gene has CDR1 LGHDT and CDR2 YNNKEL (reference sequence). The CDR3 sequence: CASSQERTSGGAGQETQYF. The CDR3 nucleotides read TGTGCCAGCAGCCAGGAGCGGACTAGCGGGGGGGCGGGGCAAGAGACCCAGTACTTC.

The chain combines TRBV27 with TRBJ1-5, with TRBD1 as a possible D gene (5 bases). CDR3 size: 14 residues. The germline V gene has CDR1 MNHEY and CDR2 SMNVEV (reference sequence). Trimming shortened V by 6 bases and J by 5 bases, and 14 bases separated the two germline ends. DNA for the CDR3: TGTGCCAGCAGACCATGGGGGGGGGATCAGCCCCAGCATTTT. Its protein product is CASRPWGGDQPQHF.

The rearrangement links TRBV5-1 to TRBJ2-5; a possible D gene is TRBD1 (6 bases). The V gene lost 0 bases and the J gene lost 5 bases, with 11 bases spanning the gap. From germline, CDR1 is SGHRS and CDR2 YFSETQ. The CDR3 is made up of 14 amino acids. The CDR3 region is CASSLEDRTETQYF. The CDR3 region has the DNA TGCGCCAGCAGCTTGGAGGACAGAACTGAGACCCAGTACTTC. The complete variable domain, with remaining parts taken from reference TRBV5-1 and TRBJ2-5, reads KAGVTQTPRYLIKTRGQQVTLSCSPISGHRSVSWYQQTPGQGLQFLFEYFSETQRNKGNFPGRFSGRQFSNSRSEMNVSTLELGDSALYLCASSLEDRTETQYFGPGTRLLVL.

Only one count was recorded for this clone. This chain joins TRBV7-8 and TRBJ2-3, with D maybe TRBD1 (6 bases). Germline CDR1 and CDR2: SGHVS and FQNEAQ. Trimming took 6 bases from V and 2 from J, leaving 15 bases between them. The CDR3 is 15 amino acids. The CDR3 region is CASSSLTGITDTQYF. CDR3 sequence (DNA): TGTGCCAGCAGTTCATTAACAGGGATCACAGATACGCAGTATTTT.

This clone was seen once. This rearrangement joins TRBV6-5 to TRBJ1-5; no clear D gene. Germline CDR1 reads MNHEY; CDR2 reads SVGAGI. Trimming removed 5 bases from V and 0 bases from J, with 8 bases in between. The CDR3 totals 14 residues. CDR3 DNA: TGTGCCAGCAGTCCGACTCATAGCAATCAGCCCCAGCATTTT. Translation: CASSPTHSNQPQHF.

This chain uses TRBV6-5 with TRBJ1-5, with 9 nucleotides matching TRBD1. This CDR3 region has 16 residues. V shed 3 bases and J 5 bases; nucleotides not matched to a gene: 8. CDR1 and CDR2 (germline): MNHEY, SVGAGI. CDR3 DNA: TGTGCCAGCAGTTATTTGGGGACAGGGCTCGATCAGCCCCAGCATTTT. Translating gives CASSYLGTGLDQPQHF.

This clone came up a few times. The rearrangement links TRBV3-1 (or the pseudogene TRBV3-2) to TRBJ1-5; D is ambiguous. V dropped 3 bases and J dropped 4 bases, with 4 bases sitting between them. CDR3 length equals 12 residues. Germline-derived CDR1 and CDR2 are LGHDT and YNNKEL (reference sequence). The CDR3 here is CASSHTNQPQHF. The CDR3 coding sequence is TGTGCCAGCAGCCACACAAATCAGCCCCAGCATTTT.

The J gene is TRBJ1-1, the V gene TRBV6-5; TRBD1 matches 8 bases. In germline, CDR1 is MNHEY, CDR2 SVGAGI. The V and J ends lost 2 bases and 1 base, in that order; junction bases with no gene match: 3. The CDR3 totals 15 residues. The CDR3 loop is CASSYADRGNTEAFF. The CDR3 DNA reads as TGTGCCAGCAGTTACGCAGACAGGGGGAACACTGAAGCTTTCTTT.

The chain links TRBV7-3 to TRBJ2-2; 8 bases match TRBD2. The J segment lost 7 bases and the V segment lost 0 bases, leaving 13 bases of the junction unmatched. The CDR3 sequence is 18 residues long. Germline lookup yields CDR1 SGHTA and CDR2 FQGTGA. CDR3 sequence (DNA): TGTGCCAGCAGCTTAACGTTTTCCGGTGGGACTAGTAGCGGGGAGCTGTTTTTT. It codes for CASSLTFSGGTSSGELFF.

The rearrangement joins TRBV12-3 or TRBV12-4 to TRBJ2-7; D is perhaps TRBD2 (5 bases). The CDR3 is made up of 11 amino acids. Trimming removed 1 base from V and 10 bases from J, with 8 bases in between. The CDR3 sequence is CASSLEAVQYF. For the CDR3, the DNA is TGTGCCAGCAGTTTAGAAGCGGTACAGTACTTC.

The chain joins TRBV18 to TRBJ2-2; weak D call: TRBD2 (5 bases). V was clipped by 5 bases and J by 5 bases, with 15 bases between them. This CDR3 comprises 15 residues. Germline V gene sequence: CDR1 KGHSH, CDR2 LQKENI. The CDR3 loop reads CASSIKDSYTGELFF. The CDR3 nucleotides are TGTGCCAGCTCAATAAAGGACTCATATACCGGGGAGCTGTTTTTT.

This chain uses TRBV28 with TRBJ1-2; perhaps TRBD1 as D (5 bases). This CDR3 has 12 amino acids. V was cut by 6 bases and J by 5 bases, with 10 bases left in between. Germline V gene lookup returns CDR1 MDHEN and CDR2 SYDVKM. The DNA of the CDR3 is TGTGCCAGCAGAGACAGTGCTTATGGCTACACCTTC. Translation: CASRDSAYGYTF.

In this sample, this clone turned up once. The chain combines TRBV6-2 or TRBV6-3 with TRBJ1-4; D may be TRBD1 (6 bases). Trimming pared 6 bases from V and 3 bases from J, leaving 17 bases between. CDR1 MNHEY and CDR2 SVGEGT come from the germline V gene. CDR3 size: 16 residues. This CDR3 reads CASSPTDRLSNEKLFF. CDR3 DNA: TGTGCCAGCAGCCCTACCGACAGGCTCTCTAATGAAAAACTGTTTTTT.

The chain couples TRBV24-1 to TRBJ2-5, with a tentative D call TRBD1 (6 bases). CDR1 and CDR2 from the germline V gene are KGHDR and SFDVKD. The ends were cut back, 5 bases at V and 4 bases at J, with 10 bases in the middle. The CDR3 runs 13 residues. CDR3 nucleotide sequence: TGTGCCACCAGTGCGTCAGGGGTAGAGACCCAGTACTTC. It is translated as CATSASGVETQYF.

J is TRBJ2-1 and V is TRBV7-2, with a possible D match to TRBD2 (5 bases). From germline, CDR1 is SGHTA and CDR2 FQGNSA. CDR3 length: 15 residues. Trimming removed 4 bases from V and 15 bases from J, with 25 bases in between. The CDR3 region is CASSSLPSSGDKGFF. The CDR3, as DNA: TGTGCCAGCAGCTCCCTCCCGTCCAGCGGCGATAAGGGGTTCTTC.

This chain links TRBV24-1 with TRBJ2-1; possible D gene TRBD1, 6 bases. This CDR3 is 18 amino acids long. Germline CDR1 is KGHDR and CDR2 is SFDVKD. Trimming left V 1 base short and J 0 bases short, with 15 bases between. CDR3: CATSDLPGARPSYNEQFF. The CDR3 DNA sequence: TGTGCCACCAGTGATTTACCAGGGGCCAGGCCCTCCTACAATGAGCAGTTCTTC.

J is TRBJ1-2 and V is TRBV27; possible D gene TRBD1, 5 bases. The CDR3 sequence is 14 residues long. V lost 3 bases, J lost 5 bases, and 13 bases lay in between. Germline CDR1 MNHEY, CDR2 SMNVEV (reference sequence). Written as DNA, the CDR3 is TGTGCCAGCAGTTTCGACAGTTTGACGTATGGCTACACCTTC. Encoded protein: CASSFDSLTYGYTF.

The chain recombines TRBV2 with TRBJ1-4, with 8 positions matching TRBD1. Unmatched junction bases numbered 3, after V lost 3 bases and J lost 15 bases. This CDR3 has 11 amino acids. Germline CDR1 is SNHLY and CDR2 is FYNNEI. CDR3 sequence reads: CASSEDRVVFF. CDR3 coding DNA: TGTGCCAGCAGTGAGGACAGGGTGGTGTTTTTT.

The chain recombines TRBV24-1 with TRBJ2-3; 8 bases map to TRBD2. CDR3 length equals 16 residues. The germline V gene encodes CDR1 KGHDR and CDR2 SFDVKD. Losses at the gene ends were 9 bases for V and 5 bases for J; bases not matched to a gene: 15. CDR3 sequence reads: CATSVGLAGQGDTQYF. CDR3 sequence (DNA): TGTGCCACCTCTGTTGGGTTAGCGGGGCAGGGAGATACGCAGTATTTT.

The CDR3 reads CASSELGTTGSRQYF. Written as DNA, the CDR3 is TGTGCCAGCAGTGAATTAGGGACTACGGGGTCGAGGCAGTACTTC. The chain employs TRBV25-1 and TRBJ2-7; 7 bases align to TRBD2. CDR1 is MGHDK and CDR2 is SYGVNS in the germline V gene. The CDR3 is 15 amino acids. Trimming at V came to 1 base and at J to 9 bases, leaving 12 bases not matched to a gene.

The chain uses TRBV7-2 and TRBJ1-1, with D hard to call. This CDR3 is built from 14 residues. CDR1 and CDR2 (germline): SGHTA, FQGNSA. V shed 2 bases and J shed 3 bases, with 10 bases lying between them. Here the CDR3 reads CASSLTQRDTEAFF. The CDR3 region has the DNA TGTGCCAGCAGCTTAACGCAGAGGGACACTGAAGCTTTCTTT.

The genes are TRBV6-5 and TRBJ2-2; 7 bases are a match to TRBD1. The CDR3 is 15 amino acids. CDR1 MNHEY and CDR2 SVGAGI come from the germline V gene. V was clipped by 4 bases and J by 6 bases; unmatched bases: 8. Here the CDR3 DNA reads TGTGCCAGCAGTTCACAGGGACAGATCGCCGGGGAGCTGTTTTTT. It codes for CASSSQGQIAGELFF.

The chain links TRBV7-3 to TRBJ2-5; 11 bases line up with TRBD2. The CDR3 covers 13 residues. Germline CDR1 reads SGHTA; CDR2 reads FQGTGA. Unmatched junction bases numbered 7, after V lost 5 bases and J lost 11 bases. This CDR3 reads CASSPGASGGQYF. As DNA, the CDR3 is TGTGCCAGCAGCCCTGGCGCTAGCGGGGGGCAGTACTTC.

V is TRBV7-8 and J is TRBJ1-3; 11 nucleotides align to TRBD1. This CDR3 comprises 17 residues. The ends lost 1 base at V and 4 bases at J; junction bases unmatched: 6. CDR1 and CDR2 from the germline V gene are SGHVS and FQNEAQ. The CDR3 loop reads CASSLGRGQGGGNTIYF. The CDR3 coding sequence is TGTGCCAGCAGCTTAGGGCGGGGACAGGGGGGAGGAAACACCATATATTTT.